This T cell receptor (beta chain) appears in the sequencing data of a study of blood T cell repertoires in COVID-19 (dated by TCRdb to 2019 to 2021). Regarding the study in general: The collaborator samples originated in the United States, Italy and Spain and spanned the acute and convalescent phases of COVID-19. Subjects who had been exposed to COVID-19, were actively infected with it, or had recovered from it provided the deeply sampled blood TCRbeta repertoires that made up the dataset. Nearly every sample came with metadata listing a de-identified subject ID, COVID-19 status, age in years and sex. Where available, HLA class I and class II types were obtained from metadata supplied by the sample provider rather than from assay-based typing. The repertoires were released in a freely available public database meant as a resource for research on the immune response to SARS-CoV-2. The prospective study material was composed of cDNA or gDNA derived from T cells, B-cell-depleted T cells, or PBMCs. Samples were obtained from the ongoing ImmuneRACE study (first 160 participants) and from 1,200 or so subjects provided by 6 global collaborators. General study outcomes and caveats: How much clinical and demographic metadata was included differed by source and by participant, and the metadata was provided uncurated.

Turning to this clone: Its antigen specificity is not known. Base quality data are lacking; no much larger clone is found one base away.

The CDR3 spans 14 residues, from the cysteine through the phenylalanine. Only the CDR3 portion is preserved as DNA: 42 bases, with reading frame beginning at the first base. Trimming takes 10 bases off V and 5 bases off J; junction bases not matched to a gene: 13. CDR1 ENHRY and CDR2 SYGVKD are derived from the germline V gene. One collaborating source in Seattle enrolled patients during active infection and followed them longitudinally through the course of disease. Whole blood was collected in K2EDTA tubes by collaborating institutions according to the institutions' own protocols. For TCRbeta analysis, collaborator samples were shipped as frozen whole blood, as isolated PBMCs, or as DNA extracted from either sample type. TCRbeta CDR3 regions were amplified from genomic DNA by means of the immunoSEQ Assay, a bias-controlled multiplex PCR. From the authors' description of their analysis: The number of nucleated cells in each sample was estimated by amplification of reference gene primers within the assay. To quantify the absolute abundance of each unique TCRbeta CDR3 rearrangement, sequence reads were collapsed and filtered. For each sample, productive Simpson clonality was calculated by taking the square root of Simpson's diversity index across productive rearrangements. Imported from immuneACCESS, the table was reduced by TCRdb to in-frame sequences with V and J called. These copies leave out some clones; in studies compared against another copy, an unresolved V gene accounts for under half, and the cause of the remainder is not known. The D gene and trimming were derived from the DNA, and the V and J assignments and clone size from that table. This sample lists about 270,000 clones; around 88% were detected once. The ten largest clones capture about 12% of the sample.

The clonotype was recovered from a woman in her seventies with COVID-19, enrolled during active disease. Sample: peripheral blood. In this chain, TRBV10-3 is recombined with TRBJ2-5, with 7 central nucleotides matching TRBD1. The DNA is as follows: TGTGCCACCCAACCACAGGGGATCCAGGAGACCCAGTACTTC. Its coded protein is CATQPQGIQETQYF.